The source of this TCR beta chain is a study of cytomegalovirus exposure and HLA in healthy donors. In the case of this clone: What it binds is unknown.

The primer mix had 60 Vbeta and 13 Jbeta primers. The table came from immunoSEQ multiplex PCR; TCRdb's copy has only in-frame clones and leaves some out. The table records around 190,000 clones, about 80% of them present only once. The study's findings and limits: Later, TCR association rates were found to vary by HLA locus, highest for DRB1 and lowest for HLA-C. V- and J-gene trimming of TCR beta was linked (in a later analysis) to a missense DCLRE1C variant. TCR beta chains numbering 164 were designated cytomegalovirus-associated. Per published accounts, TCR beta sequences correctly predicted the HLA-A and HLA-B alleles of most subjects.

Sequenced material: PBMCs. The clonotype comes from a woman aged 25-40 years in good health and CMV-seropositive.

CDR3 sequence: CASSQGLFGTQYF. Here the CDR3 DNA reads TGTGCCAGCAGCCAGGGACTATTCGGTACGCAGTATTTT. This chain connects TRBV7-2 to TRBJ2-3; 7 bases fit TRBD2. CDR3 size: 13 residues. J was trimmed by 8 bases and V by 5 bases; bases with no gene match: 7. Germline CDR1 SGHTA, CDR2 FQGNSA. Combining the CDR3 with reference TRBV7-2 and TRBJ2-3 gives the whole variable domain GAGVSQSPSNKVTEKGKDVELRCDPISGHTALYWYRQSLGQGLEFLIYFQGNSAPDKSGLPSDRFSAERTGGSVSTLTIQRTQQEDSAVYLCASSQGLFGTQYFGPGTRLTVL.